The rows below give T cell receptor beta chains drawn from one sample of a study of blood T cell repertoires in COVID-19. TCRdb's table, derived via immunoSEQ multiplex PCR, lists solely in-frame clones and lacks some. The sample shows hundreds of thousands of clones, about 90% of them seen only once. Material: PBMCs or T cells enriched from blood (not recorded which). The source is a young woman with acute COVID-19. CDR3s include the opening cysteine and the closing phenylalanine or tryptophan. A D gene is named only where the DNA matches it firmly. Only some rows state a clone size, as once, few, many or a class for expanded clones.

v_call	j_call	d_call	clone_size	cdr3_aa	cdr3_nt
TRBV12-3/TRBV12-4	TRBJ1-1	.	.	CASSLQGITEAFF	TGTGCCAGCAGTTTACAGGGGATCACTGAAGCTTTCTTT
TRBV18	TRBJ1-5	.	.	CASSPRPGGNQPQHF	TGTGCCAGCTCACCACGCCCAGGGGGCAATCAGCCCCAGCATTTT
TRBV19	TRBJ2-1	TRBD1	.	CASSPGTGPWNEQFF	TGTGCCAGTAGTCCCGGGACAGGCCCCTGGAATGAGCAGTTCTTC
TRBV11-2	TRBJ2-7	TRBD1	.	CASTLWDRAYEQYF	TGTGCCAGCACCCTTTGGGACAGGGCGTATGAGCAGTACTTC
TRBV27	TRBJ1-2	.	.	CASSFGGRSGYTF	TGTGCCAGCAGTTTCGGGGGGCGTAGTGGCTACACCTTC
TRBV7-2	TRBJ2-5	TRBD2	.	CASSLLVAGKETQYF	TGTGCCAGCAGCTTATTGGTAGCGGGAAAGGAGACCCAGTACTTC
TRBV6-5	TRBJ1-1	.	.	CASSYGRKAEAFF	TGTGCCAGCAGTTACGGGAGGAAGGCTGAAGCTTTCTTT
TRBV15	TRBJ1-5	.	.	CATSRDRLNQPQHF	TGTGCCACCAGCAGGGACAGATTAAATCAGCCCCAGCATTTT
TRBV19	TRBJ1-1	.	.	CASSIYRQNTEAFF	TGTGCCAGTAGTATTTACAGGCAGAACACTGAAGCTTTCTTT
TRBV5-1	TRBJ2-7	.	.	CASSLAPQNYEQYF	TGCGCCAGCAGCTTGGCCCCACAGAACTACGAGCAGTACTTC
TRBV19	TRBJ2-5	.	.	CASSSRGSRETQYF	TGTGCCAGTAGTAGCCGGGGGTCTCGGGAGACCCAGTACTTC
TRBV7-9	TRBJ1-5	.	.	CASSLAGGGNQPQHF	TGTGCCAGCAGCTTAGCAGGGGGTGGCAATCAGCCCCAGCATTTT
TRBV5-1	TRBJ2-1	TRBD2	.	CASSSGTSSNEQFF	TGCGCCAGCAGCTCCGGGACTAGTTCAAATGAGCAGTTCTTC
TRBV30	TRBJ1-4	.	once	CAWSVLTRTVPSGKLFF	TGTGCCTGGAGTGTTCTGACCAGGACAGTCCCCTCGGGGAAACTGTTTTTT
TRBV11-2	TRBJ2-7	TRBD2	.	CASSLELADSYEQYF	TGTGCCAGCAGCTTAGAACTAGCGGATTCCTACGAGCAGTACTTC
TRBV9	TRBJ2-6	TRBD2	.	CASSDSNQPGREGSGANVLTF	TGTGCCAGCAGCGATTCGAATCAGCCGGGACGGGAGGGTTCTGGGGCCAACGTCCTGACTTTC
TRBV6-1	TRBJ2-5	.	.	CASRSGDQETQYF	TGTGCCAGCAGGTCGGGGGACCAAGAGACCCAGTACTTC
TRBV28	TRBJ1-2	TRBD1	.	CASSPGQDVGGYTF	TGTGCCAGCAGTCCTGGACAGGACGTCGGCGGCTACACCTTC
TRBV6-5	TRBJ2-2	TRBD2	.	CASSLLAGGTGELFF	TGTGCCAGCAGTCTACTAGCGGGAGGCACCGGGGAGCTGTTTTTT
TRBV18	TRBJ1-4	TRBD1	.	CASSPVDRAGLSNEKLFF	TGTGCCAGCTCACCAGTGGACAGGGCGGGACTTTCTAATGAAAAACTGTTTTTT
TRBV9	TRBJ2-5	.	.	CASSSDWQETQYF	TGTGCCAGCAGCAGTGACTGGCAAGAGACCCAGTACTTC
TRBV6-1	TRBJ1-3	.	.	CASSDPPYQGSSGNTIYF	TGTGCCAGCAGTGACCCGCCCTACCAGGGATCCTCTGGAAACACCATATATTTT
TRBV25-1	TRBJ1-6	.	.	CASRGADSPLHF	TGTGCCAGCAGGGGGGCGGATTCACCCCTCCACTTT
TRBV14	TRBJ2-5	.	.	CASSQEFRLETQYF	TGTGCCAGCAGCCAAGAGTTCCGTCTGGAGACCCAGTACTTC
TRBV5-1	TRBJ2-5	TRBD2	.	CASSLDSPLAGGGETQYF	TGCGCCAGCAGCTTGGACTCCCCTCTAGCGGGAGGAGGAGAGACCCAGTACTTC
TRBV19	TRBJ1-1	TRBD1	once	CASSLWTGRNTEAFF	TGTGCCAGTAGTCTTTGGACAGGCCGGAACACTGAAGCTTTCTTT
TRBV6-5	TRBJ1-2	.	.	CASRTDFNYGYTF	TGTGCCAGCAGGACAGATTTTAACTATGGCTACACCTTC
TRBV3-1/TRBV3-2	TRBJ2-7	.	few	CASSQESYTEF	TGTGCCAGCAGCCAAGAATCATACACAGAATTC
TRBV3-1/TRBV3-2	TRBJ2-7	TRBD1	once	CASSQTGRINEQYF	TGTGCCAGCAGCCAGACAGGGAGAATCAACGAGCAGTACTTC
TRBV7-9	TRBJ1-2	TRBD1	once	CASSFSTGGHGYTF	TGTGCCAGCAGCTTTTCGACAGGGGGCCACGGCTACACCTTC
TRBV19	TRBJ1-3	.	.	CASRPGLSSGNTIYF	TGTGCCAGTCGACCGGGACTTTCTTCTGGAAACACCATATATTTT
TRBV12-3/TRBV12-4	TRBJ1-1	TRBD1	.	CASSLGQGEAFF	TGTGCCAGCAGCCTCGGACAGGGCGAAGCTTTCTTT
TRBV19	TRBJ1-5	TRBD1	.	CASSIGQGAHQPQHF	TGTGCCAGTAGTATAGGACAGGGGGCTCATCAGCCCCAGCATTTT
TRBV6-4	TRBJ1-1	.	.	CASSARGDRAEAFF	TGTGCCAGCAGTGCCCGGGGAGATAGGGCTGAAGCTTTCTTT
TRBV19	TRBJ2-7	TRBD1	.	CASSLVSWDRGPEQYF	TGTGCCAGTAGTCTCGTTTCCTGGGACAGGGGCCCTGAGCAGTACTTC
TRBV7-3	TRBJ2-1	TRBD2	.	CASSQGTSGGLDEQFF	TGTGCCAGCAGCCAAGGGACTAGCGGGGGGTTGGATGAGCAGTTCTTC
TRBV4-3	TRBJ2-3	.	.	CASSQEGVGPTDTQYF	TGCGCCAGCAGCCAAGAAGGGGTAGGACCCACAGATACGCAGTATTTT
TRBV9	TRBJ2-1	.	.	CASSVVDTSYNEQFF	TGTGCCAGCAGCGTAGTGGACACTTCCTACAATGAGCAGTTCTTC
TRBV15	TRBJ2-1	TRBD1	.	CATSRDRSSNEQFF	TGTGCCACCAGTAGGGACAGATCCTCCAATGAGCAGTTCTTC
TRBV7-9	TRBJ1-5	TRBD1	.	CASSLFVGTGDQPQHF	TGTGCCAGCAGCTTGTTTGTAGGGACAGGGGACCAGCCCCAGCATTTT
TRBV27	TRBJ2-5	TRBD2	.	CASSPPWAGGPRGQETQYF	TGTGCCAGCAGTCCCCCGTGGGCGGGAGGGCCCCGGGGACAAGAGACCCAGTACTTC
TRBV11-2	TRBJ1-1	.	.	CASSQYHGGNTEAFF	TGTGCCAGCAGCCAATATCACGGGGGGAACACTGAAGCTTTCTTT
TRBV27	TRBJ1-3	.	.	CASSPGPRARRNTIYF	TGTGCCAGCAGTCCAGGCCCCAGAGCCCGACGAAACACCATATATTTT
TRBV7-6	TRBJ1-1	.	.	CASSLERGDTEAFF	TGTGCCAGCAGCTTAGAGCGCGGGGACACTGAAGCTTTCTTT
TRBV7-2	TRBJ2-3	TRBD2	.	CASSLASGGATDTQYF	TGTGCCAGCAGCTTAGCTAGCGGGGGGGCCACAGATACGCAGTATTTT
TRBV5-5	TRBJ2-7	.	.	CASSSRPGQGEQYF	TGTGCCAGCAGCTCGCGGCCAGGGCAGGGAGAGCAGTACTTC
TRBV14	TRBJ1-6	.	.	CASSQRRVNSPLHF	TGTGCCAGCAGCCAGCGGCGGGTTAATTCACCCCTCCACTTT
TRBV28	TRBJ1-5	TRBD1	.	CATRGGDRERQPQHF	TGTGCCACCCGAGGGGGGGACAGGGAGCGTCAGCCCCAGCATTTT
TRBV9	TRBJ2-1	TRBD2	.	CASSTSGSTYNEQFF	TGTGCCAGCAGCACTAGCGGGAGTACCTACAATGAGCAGTTCTTC
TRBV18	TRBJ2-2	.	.	CASSPRNLVSLGGELFF	TGTGCCAGCTCACCACGTAACCTAGTATCCCTGGGCGGGGAGCTGTTTTTT
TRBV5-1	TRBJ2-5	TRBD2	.	CASSLNAGDQETQYF	TGCGCCAGCAGCTTGAACGCGGGGGACCAAGAGACCCAGTACTTC
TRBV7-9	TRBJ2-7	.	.	CASSLEGRYSYEQYF	TGTGCCAGCAGCCTCGAGGGCCGATACTCCTACGAGCAGTACTTC
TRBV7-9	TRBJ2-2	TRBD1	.	CASSPSRTGSFTGELFF	TGTGCCAGCAGCCCGTCCCGGACAGGGAGTTTCACCGGGGAGCTGTTTTTT